Each of the 25 T cell receptor beta chains below was sequenced from the same sample in a study of blood T cell repertoires in COVID-19. Measured with immunoSEQ multiplex PCR; TCRdb has only the in-frame clones, and not every one. Of around 250,000 clones listed, approximately 83% are singletons. The sequenced sample was PBMCs or T cells enriched from blood (not recorded which). The receptors stem from a woman aged 45-65 years who had recovered from COVID-19.

This clone was counted once. This chain uses TRBV28 with TRBJ2-7; D perhaps matches TRBD2 (6 bases). The CDR3 runs 16 residues. Germline CDR1 MDHEN, CDR2 SYDVKM. Trimming took off 1 base at V and 3 bases at J, with 16 bases between the two ends. CDR3 DNA sequence: TGTGCCAGCAGTTTATCAGGCGGGATCGGTCGCTACGAGCAGTACTTC. Translated, it gives CASSLSGGIGRYEQYF.

This clone was counted a few times. The V gene is TRBV5-1, the J gene TRBJ2-6, with 8 bases identical to TRBD1. CDR1 and CDR2 (germline): SGHRS, YFSETQ. The ends lost 4 bases at V and 0 bases at J; junction bases unmatched: 6. The CDR3 has 17 residues. The CDR3 DNA reads TGCGCCAGCAGCGACGGACAGGGTCGCTCTGGGGCCAACGTCCTGACTTTC. Translation gives CASSDGQGRSGANVLTF.

J is TRBJ1-6 and V is TRBV19; 7 bases map to TRBD1. This CDR3 has 14 residues. CDR1 is LNHDA, CDR2 SQIVND, per germline (reference sequence). V lost 7 bases to trimming and J lost 9 bases; unmatched junction nucleotides: 9. The CDR3 spells CASNPTQGGSPLHF. The CDR3 region has the DNA TGTGCCAGTAACCCTACCCAGGGGGGTTCACCCCTCCACTTT.

The chain has TRBV21-1 and TRBJ1-6; TRBD1 is the table's D call, not checked against the DNA. TRBV21-1 is a pseudogene locus. This CDR3 has 19 amino acids. CDR3 loop: CASSKEGSGTGVIKSPLHF. In DNA form, the CDR3 reads TGTGCCAGCAGCAAAGAGGGTTCCGGGACAGGGGTTATCAAATCACCCCTCCACTTT.

This chain links TRBV7-8 with TRBJ2-3, with TRBD1 as a possible D gene (6 bases). Trimming left V 5 bases short and J 0 bases short, with 18 bases between. The CDR3 is made up of 17 amino acids. Per germline, CDR1 SGHVS and CDR2 FQNEAQ. In DNA form, the CDR3 reads TGTGCCAGCAGCCCCCGAAGGGGGAGCGGAAGCACAGATACGCAGTATTTT. This codes for CASSPRRGSGSTDTQYF.

This chain links TRBV18 with TRBJ1-6, with 10 bases identical to TRBD1. Germline assignment: CDR1 KGHSH and CDR2 LQKENI. The CDR3 spans 17 residues. Losses at the gene ends were 2 bases for V and 10 bases for J; bases not matched to a gene: 11. CDR3 residues: CASSPELPGTGESPLHF. The CDR3, as DNA: TGTGCCAGCTCACCAGAACTCCCCGGGACAGGGGAATCACCCCTCCACTTT.

The gene calls are TRBV28 and TRBJ2-7, with a possible D match to TRBD1 (6 bases). V was clipped by 6 bases and J by 3 bases, with 9 bases between them. In germline, CDR1 is MDHEN, CDR2 SYDVKM. This CDR3 comprises 12 residues. The CDR3 protein is CASSKQGYEQYF. In DNA form, the CDR3 reads TGTGCCAGCAGCAAACAGGGCTACGAGCAGTACTTC.

The V call is TRBV28, the J call TRBJ2-1; the match to TRBD2 covers 8 bases. In germline, CDR1 is MDHEN, CDR2 SYDVKM. After removal of 2 bases from V and 3 bases from J, the junction contained 15 bases not matched to a gene. The CDR3 has 19 amino acids. CDR3 protein: CASSLGTRVAGTDYNEQFF. DNA for the CDR3: TGTGCCAGCAGTTTAGGTACGCGGGTAGCGGGAACGGACTACAATGAGCAGTTCTTC.

The table lists this clone with a few counts. This sequence joins TRBV2 and TRBJ1-4; perhaps TRBD1 as D (5 bases). V lost 0 bases to trimming and J lost 5 bases, with 10 bases between them. Germline lookup yields CDR1 SNHLY and CDR2 FYNNEI. This CDR3 is built from 15 residues. This CDR3 is CASSEAGGMNEKLFF. CDR3 sequence (DNA): TGTGCCAGCAGTGAAGCGGGGGGAATGAATGAAAAACTGTTTTTT.

This chain joins TRBV12-3 or TRBV12-4 and TRBJ1-6; 10 positions match TRBD1. V lost 8 bases and J lost 9; bases outside the gene matches: 4. This CDR3 has 13 amino acids. The DNA of the CDR3 is TGTGCCAGCTCCTGGACAGGGGGTTCACCCCTCCACTTT. The encoded protein is CASSWTGGSPLHF.

The gene calls are TRBV27 and TRBJ2-7, with D possibly TRBD2 on 6 matching bases. The ends were cut back, 3 bases at V and 5 bases at J, with 14 bases in the middle. This CDR3 contains 14 residues. Germline V gene lookup returns CDR1 MNHEY and CDR2 SMNVEV (reference sequence). CDR3 loop: CASSLGRVADEQYF. DNA for the CDR3: TGTGCCAGCAGTTTGGGCAGGGTAGCGGACGAGCAGTACTTC.

The chain recombines TRBV6-5 with TRBJ1-1, with a tentative D call TRBD1 (6 bases). Trimming shortened V by 6 bases and J by 4 bases, and 12 bases separated the two germline ends. This CDR3 comprises 13 residues. The germline V gene encodes CDR1 MNHEY and CDR2 SVGAGI. As DNA, the CDR3 is TGTGCCAGCAGCAACAGGGTTGGCACTGAAGCTTTCTTT. Its protein is CASSNRVGTEAFF.

As for this clone: An end of the junction does not agree with germline; a read error may underlie this. The V and J genes are TRBV7-6 and TRBJ2-7; 11 bases are shared with TRBD2. The CDR3 is made up of 13 amino acids. Germline assignment: CDR1 SGHVS and CDR2 FNYEAQ. The CDR3: CASSRSGRGEQYF. CDR3 nucleotide sequence: TGTGCCAGCAGCCGTAGCGGGAGGGGGGAGCAATACTTC.

This clone was observed a few times. V is TRBV13 and J is TRBJ2-7; 14 nucleotides align to TRBD2. CDR1 and CDR2 from the germline V gene are PRHDT and FYEKMQ (reference sequence). Trimming at V came to 4 bases and at J to 4 bases, leaving 3 bases not matched to a gene. This CDR3 is 15 amino acids long. CDR3 sequence reads: CASSWGTSGSYEQYF. CDR3 bases: TGTGCCAGCAGCTGGGGGACTAGCGGGAGTTACGAGCAGTACTTC.

The CDR3 nucleotides are TGCGCCAGCAGCTTGGGGACTAGCGGGAGTTTGCAGTTCTTC. Translation gives CASSLGTSGSLQFF. The chain joins TRBV5-1 to TRBJ2-1; 13 nucleotides align to TRBD2. The CDR3 has 14 amino acids. Germline CDR1 SGHRS, CDR2 YFSETQ. J was trimmed by 12 bases and V by 0 bases; bases with no gene match: 3.

The chain has TRBV28 and TRBJ1-1; D is undetermined. CDR1 is MDHEN, CDR2 SYDVKM, per germline. The CDR3 contains 14 residues. V was cut by 3 bases and J by 7 bases, with 15 bases left in between. CDR3 sequence (DNA): TGTGCCAGCAGTTTGTACAGTTCGTCGGATGAAGCTTTCTTT. Its translation: CASSLYSSSDEAFF.

The CDR3 region is CASSLIAGVGNEQFF. The CDR3 nucleotides are TGCGCCAGCAGCTTGATAGCGGGAGTTGGCAATGAGCAGTTCTTC. The rearrangement uses TRBV5-1 and TRBJ2-1; TRBD2 agrees at 9 bases. The CDR3 sequence is 15 residues long. V lost 1 base to trimming and J lost 6 bases; unmatched junction nucleotides: 5. CDR1 SGHRS and CDR2 YFSETQ come from the germline V gene.

The rearrangement links TRBV18 to TRBJ2-2; TRBD2 matches at 7 bases. Germline CDR1 is KGHSH and CDR2 is LQKENI. V lost 1 base, J lost 0 bases, and 5 bases stayed unmatched. This CDR3 has 17 amino acids. CDR3 DNA: TGTGCCAGCTCACCACTACCCGGACTAGCGAACACCGGGGAGCTGTTTTTT. Translation: CASSPLPGLANTGELFF.

This rearrangement joins TRBV5-1 to TRBJ2-7, with TRBD1 matching 7 bases. The trim removed 2 bases at V and 7 bases at J, leaving 6 bases unmatched. The germline gives CDR1 SGHRS, CDR2 YFSETQ. This CDR3 spans 13 amino acids. The CDR3 loop reads CASSFGATGEQYF. CDR3 DNA: TGCGCCAGCAGCTTTGGGGCGACAGGGGAGCAGTACTTC.

This clone occurred a few times. The chain combines TRBV27 with TRBJ2-7, with 7 bases that match TRBD1. From germline, CDR1 is MNHEY and CDR2 SMNVEV (reference sequence). Trimming at V came to 6 bases and at J to 2 bases, leaving 7 bases not matched to a gene. The CDR3 totals 14 residues. The CDR3 loop reads CASSRTTGAYEQYF. CDR3 nucleotide sequence: TGTGCCAGCAGCCGAACTACAGGGGCCTACGAGCAGTACTTC.

V gene TRBV12-3 or TRBV12-4 combines with J gene TRBJ2-7, with a tentative D call TRBD1 (5 bases). The CDR3 is made up of 12 amino acids. V lost 8 bases, J lost 1 base, and 9 bases lay in between. DNA of the CDR3: TGTGCCAGCTGGACACCTTCCTACGAGCAGTACTTC. Its translation: CASWTPSYEQYF.

This clone has a single count. This chain connects TRBV5-1 to TRBJ1-3; tentative D call: TRBD1 (5 bases). The CDR3 spans 15 residues. From germline, CDR1 is SGHRS and CDR2 YFSETQ. V shed 5 bases and J shed 0 bases, with 12 bases lying between them. In DNA form, the CDR3 reads TGCGCCAGCAGGACAGACTGGAGCTCTGGAAACACCATATATTTT. It encodes CASRTDWSSGNTIYF.

The CDR3 bases are TGTGCCAGCAGTTTTGAGGGTTGGGGCAATCAGCCCCAGCATTTT. Protein: CASSFEGWGNQPQHF. The chain employs TRBV28 and TRBJ1-5; D gene ambiguous. The V end was cut by 3 bases, the J end by 2 bases, with 11 bases between. Per the germline V gene, CDR1 is MDHEN and CDR2 is SYDVKM. This CDR3 has 15 amino acids.

This clone was seen only a few times. The chain joins TRBV19 to TRBJ1-3; no firm D call. Trimming removed 5 bases at V and 9 bases at J, with 23 bases between. This CDR3 is 16 amino acids long. Germline CDR1 reads LNHDA; CDR2 reads SQIVND (reference sequence). The CDR3, as DNA: TGTGCCAGTAGTCGGGGTAGAGGGATAGGGTCTCGCACCATATATTTT. It specifies CASSRGRGIGSRTIYF.

On this clone: One end of the junction fails to match germline, which may point to a read error. V and J are TRBV7-7 and TRBJ2-5, with TRBD1 matching 11 bases. The germline gives CDR1 SSHAT, CDR2 FNYEAQ (reference sequence). This CDR3 spans 15 amino acids. CDR3 in DNA: TGTGCTAGCAGCTCGGGACAGGGGGTAGGAAAGACCCAGTACTTC. Its protein is CASSSGQGVGKTQYF.